These 10 T cell receptor beta chains were all obtained from the same sample, sequenced in a study of blood T cell repertoires in COVID-19. Here immunoSEQ multiplex PCR was the method, and the copy in TCRdb shows in-frame clones only, minus some. The repertoire holds a few hundred thousand clones, with around 90% as singletons. The source material was peripheral blood. Receptors were obtained from a woman in her 70s with COVID-19, enrolled during active disease.

The chain recombines TRBV10-3 with TRBJ2-7; D possibly corresponds to TRBD2 (5 bases). V dropped 6 bases and J dropped 3 bases, with 12 bases sitting between them. Looked up from germline, CDR1 is ENHRY and CDR2 is SYGVKD. The CDR3 consists of 13 residues. The CDR3 DNA follows: TGTGCCATCAGGGAGGCTAGCAGCTACGAGCAGTACTTC. Protein sequence: CAIREASSYEQYF.

The genes are TRBV5-6 and TRBJ1-1, with D perhaps matching TRBD1 (6 bases). This CDR3 region has 15 residues. V lost 4 bases and J 0 bases, leaving 13 bases between the germline ends. CDR1 and CDR2 (germline): SGHDT, YYEEEE. For the CDR3, the DNA is TGTGCCAGCAGCGACGGACAGTTCTTGAACACTGAAGCTTTCTTT. Its protein product is CASSDGQFLNTEAFF. Looking up the rest from reference TRBV5-6 and TRBJ1-1 gives the full variable domain: DAGVTQSPTHLIKTRGQQVTLRCSPKSGHDTVSWYQQALGQGPQFIFQYYEEEERQRGNFPDRFSGHQFPNYSSELNVNALLLGDSALYLCASSDGQFLNTEAFFGQGTRLTVV.

The chain links TRBV2 to TRBJ1-1; TRBD1 agrees at 9 bases. The J segment lost 2 bases and the V segment lost 8 bases, leaving 3 bases of the junction unmatched. Germline V gene sequence: CDR1 SNHLY, CDR2 FYNNEI. The CDR3 loop spans 13 amino acids. CDR3 DNA: TGTGCCAGCCTGGACAGGGGCAACACTGAAGCTTTCTTT. Residues: CASLDRGNTEAFF.

The J gene is TRBJ1-1, the V gene TRBV19, with 7 nucleotides matching TRBD1. The V and J ends lost 4 bases and 0 bases, in that order; junction bases with no gene match: 5. The CDR3 consists of 15 residues. Germline-derived CDR1 and CDR2 are LNHDA and SQIVND (reference sequence). The CDR3 loop is CASSTPDRVNTEAFF. CDR3 bases: TGTGCCAGTAGTACCCCAGACAGGGTGAACACTGAAGCTTTCTTT.

The rearrangement uses TRBV10-3 and TRBJ2-7; 10 bases align to TRBD2. The length of the CDR3 is 13 residues. V dropped 8 bases and J dropped 3; count of bases not matched to a gene: 4. Germline V gene data show CDR1 as ENHRY and CDR2 as SYGVKD. CDR3 nucleotide sequence: TGTGCCATCGAGCGGGAGGGCCTCTACGAGCAGTACTTC. This gives the protein CAIEREGLYEQYF.

This clone was observed a single time. This same CDR3 is encoded by further DNA sequences in the sample. The chain joins TRBV18 to TRBJ1-1, with 9 bases aligning to TRBD1. Germline CDR1 is KGHSH and CDR2 is LQKENI. V lost 3 bases to trimming and J lost 0 bases; unmatched junction nucleotides: 2. The CDR3 loop spans 15 amino acids. CDR3 loop: CASSPGQGLNTEAFF. CDR3 nucleotides: TGTGCCAGCTCACCGGGACAGGGCCTGAACACTGAAGCTTTCTTT.

The gene calls are TRBV1 and TRBJ2-1; the table's TRBD1 call for D was not verified on the DNA. TRBV1 is noted as a pseudogene. This CDR3 is built from 11 residues. Here the CDR3 reads CTSSHYSGQFF. The DNA for the CDR3 is TGCACCAGCAGCCATTATTCAGGGCAGTTCTTC.

This chain connects TRBV5-6 to TRBJ1-5; TRBD1 might be the D (5 bases). V dropped 2 bases and J dropped 4 bases, with 13 bases sitting between them. Germline V gene sequence: CDR1 SGHDT, CDR2 YYEEEE. CDR3 length: 15 amino acids. This CDR3 is CASSFGAGENQPQHF. CDR3 coding DNA: TGTGCCAGCAGCTTCGGGGCGGGAGAGAATCAGCCCCAGCATTTT.

The chain carries TRBV7-8 and TRBJ2-5; D remains unclear. Germline V gives CDR1 SGHVS, CDR2 FQNEAQ. Trimming took off 0 bases at V and 4 bases at J, with 9 bases between the two ends. The CDR3 totals 14 residues. DNA for the CDR3: TGTGCCAGCAGCTTAGCGGGCGCCTCAGAGACCCAGTACTTC. Its translation is CASSLAGASETQYF. Based on the CDR3 plus reference TRBV7-8 and TRBJ2-5, the full variable domain is GAGVSQSPRYKVAKRGQDVALRCDPISGHVSLFWYQQALGQGPEFLTYFQNEAQLDKSGLPSDRFFAERPEGSVSTLKIQRTQQEDSAVYLCASSLAGASETQYFGPGTRLLVL.

The rearrangement uses TRBV18 and TRBJ1-4; 8 bases map to TRBD1. The CDR3 length is 14 residues. Germline lookup yields CDR1 KGHSH and CDR2 LQKENI. V lost 6 bases to trimming and J lost 8 bases; unmatched junction nucleotides: 8. The CDR3, as DNA: TGTGCCAGCTCCGGCACCCGACAGGGGGAAAAACTGTTTTTT. Residues: CASSGTRQGEKLFF. Supplemented by reference TRBV18 and TRBJ1-4, the full variable domain reads NAGVMQNPRHLVRRRGQEARLRCSPMKGHSHVYWYRQLPEEGLKFMVYLQKENIIDESGMPKERFSAEFPKEGPSILRIQQVVRGDSAAYFCASSGTRQGEKLFFGSGTQLSVL.